These 8 T cell receptor beta chains were sequenced from one sample in a study of cytomegalovirus exposure and HLA in healthy donors. 60 Vbeta and 13 Jbeta primers were used in PCR. Assay: immunoSEQ multiplex PCR; the TCRdb copy retains only in-frame clones and omits some. The sample has around 150,000 clones; 75% to 85% are singletons. The sample comprised PBMCs. All receptors derive from a woman in her forties or fifties in good health and CMV-seronegative.

About this clone itself: One end of the junction is discordant with germline, which a read error may explain. The rearrangement joins TRBV7-9 to TRBJ2-5; tentative D call: TRBD1 (5 bases). Germline CDR1 reads SEHNR; CDR2 reads FQNEAQ (reference sequence). CDR3 length: 15 residues. The CDR3 DNA follows: TGTGCCAGCAGCTTGGGATCGACAGTCCAAGGGACCCAGTACTTC. Amino acids: CASSLGSTVQGTQYF.

The chain couples TRBV27 to TRBJ2-2; D might be TRBD2 (6 bases). Germline assignment: CDR1 MNHEY and CDR2 SMNVEV (reference sequence). The V and J ends lost 7 bases and 4 bases respectively, with 19 bases between them. The CDR3 sequence is 16 residues long. The CDR3 DNA reads TGTGCCAGCACCCCCCGGCAGACTAGATCCACCGGGGAGCTGTTTTTT. Its protein is CASTPRQTRSTGELFF.

Details on this clone: One junction end does not reproduce the germline sequence, and a read error may be involved. This chain uses TRBV5-6 with TRBJ2-1; D not certain. Germline CDR1 reads SGHDT; CDR2 reads YYEEEE. This CDR3 has 12 amino acids. CDR3: CASTLSSDEQFF. The CDR3 nucleotides read TGTGCCAGCACCTTGAGCTCGGATGAGCAGTTCTTC.

The chain links TRBV5-1 to TRBJ1-1; the match to TRBD1 covers 8 bases. The V segment lost 8 bases and the J segment 1 base; nucleotides outside the gene matches: 13. The CDR3 has 16 residues. Germline V lookup: CDR1 SGHRS, CDR2 YFSETQ. As DNA, the CDR3 is TGCGCCAGTAAGCGGGACCCAGGGGGCGGGAACACTGAAGCTTTCTTT. Amino acid sequence: CASKRDPGGGNTEAFF.

V and J are TRBV5-1 and TRBJ2-7; D is possibly TRBD2 (5 bases). CDR3 length: 16 residues. Between the trimmed V and J ends, which lost 0 bases and 1 base, there was a span of 14 bases. In germline, CDR1 is SGHRS, CDR2 YFSETQ. The CDR3 loop is CASSLGPRGFSYEQYF. The CDR3 DNA is TGCGCCAGCAGCTTGGGCCCTCGGGGATTTTCCTACGAGCAGTACTTC.

The chain couples TRBV5-1 to TRBJ1-1, with 9 bases aligning to TRBD1. The CDR3 covers 16 residues. The germline V gene has CDR1 SGHRS and CDR2 YFSETQ. Trimming removed 0 bases from V and 5 bases from J; junction bases left unmatched: 8. The DNA of the CDR3 is TGCGCCAGCAGCTTGGAGGGACAGGGCCTATCAACTGAAGCTTTCTTT. Its protein product is CASSLEGQGLSTEAFF.

This clone has a single count. CDR3 sequence: CASSKTGWLAGGKCTGELFF. DNA for the CDR3: TGTGCCAGCAGCAAAACGGGGTGGCTAGCGGGAGGGAAGTGCACCGGGGAGCTGTTTTTT. This sequence joins TRBV21-1 and TRBJ2-2; TRBD2 is the table's D call and was not checked against the DNA. TRBV21-1 is described as a pseudogene. This CDR3 has 20 amino acids.

The chain carries TRBV19 and TRBJ2-2, with TRBD2 matching over 10 bases. The germline V gene has CDR1 LNHDA and CDR2 SQIVND (reference sequence). The CDR3 extends over 17 amino acids. After removal of 3 bases from V and 1 base from J, the junction contained 5 bases not matched to a gene. The CDR3 protein is CASSMFLAGENTGELFF. The CDR3 nucleotides read TGTGCCAGTAGTATGTTTCTAGCGGGGGAGAACACCGGGGAGCTGTTTTTT. The whole variable domain, remainder taken from reference TRBV19 and TRBJ2-2, is DGGITQSPKYLFRKEGQNVTLSCEQNLNHDAMYWYRQDPGQGLRLIYYSQIVNDFQKGDIAEGYSVSREKKESFPLTVTSAQKNPTAFYLCASSMFLAGENTGELFFGEGSRLTVL.